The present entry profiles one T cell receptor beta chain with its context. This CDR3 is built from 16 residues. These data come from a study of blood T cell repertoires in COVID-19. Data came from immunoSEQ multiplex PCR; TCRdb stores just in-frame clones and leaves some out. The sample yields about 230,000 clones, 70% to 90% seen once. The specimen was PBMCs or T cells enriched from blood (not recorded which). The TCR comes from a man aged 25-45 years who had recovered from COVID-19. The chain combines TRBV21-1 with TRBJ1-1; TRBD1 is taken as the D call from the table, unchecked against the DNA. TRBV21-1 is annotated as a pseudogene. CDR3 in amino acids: CASSTRQGITETEAFF. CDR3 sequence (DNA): TGTGCCAGCAGCACCAGACAGGGGATAACGGAGACTGAAGCTTTCTTT.